Sequencing of this T cell receptor (beta chain) was carried out in a study of T cells in Graves' hyperthyroidism and ophthalmopathy. The germline V gene has CDR1 LGHNA and CDR2 YSLEER. V lost 1 base, J lost 3 bases, and 12 bases lay in between. This CDR3 spans 16 amino acids. Uncontrolled infections, other autoimmune diseases, pregnancy or lactation led to exclusion of patients. Researchers took RNA transcripts and amplified the TCR beta CDR3 regions from them. HTBI primers were used for first-round RT-PCR of the TCR CDR3. From the multiplex PCR reads, TCRdb called clonotypes with MiXCR, one entry per CDR3 protein. The repertoire holds around 290,000 distinct CDR3 sequences, with 15% to 20% as singletons.

This clonotype originated in a woman in her sixties with Graves' ophthalmopathy. Sequencing was performed on blood. The chain links TRBV4-3 to TRBJ2-2; D gene ambiguous. DNA for the CDR3: TGCGCCAGCAGCCAAGGCCAACTCCGGTACACCGGGGAGCTGTTTTTT. It translates to CASSQGQLRYTGELFF.